The 8 T cell receptor beta chains presented below share a single source sample, sequenced in a study of response to subunit inactivated influenza vaccine. TCRdb reprocessed the RT-PCR reads with MiXCR, giving one entry per CDR3 protein. The table includes about 480,000 distinct CDR3 sequences, around 25% detected once. This sample comprised CD4+ T cells sorted from PBMCs, obtained roughly 5 days after vaccination. These TCRs come from a man aged 45-65 years who received an inactivated influenza vaccine.

The chain uses TRBV20-1 and TRBJ1-2; tentative D call: TRBD1 (6 bases). CDR1 is DFQATT and CDR2 is SNEGSKA in the germline V gene (reference sequence). Deletions cut 4 bases from V and 7 bases from J, with 19 bases between. CDR3 length: 14 residues. The CDR3 reads CSAKNTGTPAGYTF. Here the CDR3 DNA reads TGCAGTGCTAAGAATACAGGGACCCCCGCTGGCTACACCTTC.

The genes are TRBV29-1 and TRBJ2-3; 8 bases are shared with TRBD1. The germline V gene has CDR1 SQVTM and CDR2 ANQGSEA. Trimming removed 6 bases from V and 3 bases from J; junction bases left unmatched: 17. The CDR3 runs to 17 residues. CDR3 DNA: TGCAGCGTCCCCGGGAGCCGGGACAGGATAATTACAGATACGCAGTATTTT. Protein sequence: CSVPGSRDRIITDTQYF.

In its sample, this clonotype was seen a few times. The chain carries TRBV30 and TRBJ2-7; D assignment may be TRBD1 or TRBD2 (5 bases each). Trimming took 0 bases from V and 3 from J, leaving 15 bases between them. This CDR3 is built from 15 residues. CDR1 and CDR2 from the germline V gene are GTSNPN and SVGIG (reference sequence). Here the CDR3 reads CAWSVKGTLYYEQYF. The DNA for the CDR3 is TGTGCCTGGAGTGTTAAGGGGACCCTATACTACGAGCAGTACTTC.

This chain uses TRBV6-5 with TRBJ2-3; 7 bases align to TRBD1. The CDR3 is 13 residues long. CDR1 is MNHEY and CDR2 is SVGAGI in the germline V gene. The ends lost 4 bases at V and 14 bases at J; junction bases unmatched: 12. CDR3 DNA sequence: TGTGCCAGCAGTTGGGGACAGTACGATCATTTGTATTTT. Encoded protein: CASSWGQYDHLYF.

The gene calls are TRBV7-2 and TRBJ1-2; 7 bases fit TRBD1. With 2 bases clipped from V and 2 bases from J, the junction kept 2 bases outside the gene matches. Germline loops: CDR1 SGHTA, CDR2 FQGNSA. This CDR3 contains 14 residues. CDR3 sequence reads: CASSLPGGNYGYTF. The CDR3 DNA reads as TGTGCCAGCAGCTTACCAGGGGGAAACTATGGCTACACCTTC.

This clonotype was seen only once. The rearrangement links TRBV5-6 to TRBJ1-3; the D is unclear. CDR3 length equals 12 residues. Germline V gives CDR1 SGHDT, CDR2 YYEEEE. Trimming stripped 2 bases from V and 3 bases from J, with 3 bases between. The CDR3 DNA follows: TGTGCCAGCAGCTTTTATGGAAACACCATATATTTT. Its translation is CASSFYGNTIYF. Full variable domain (remainder filled in from reference TRBV5-6 and TRBJ1-3): DAGVTQSPTHLIKTRGQQVTLRCSPKSGHDTVSWYQQALGQGPQFIFQYYEEEERQRGNFPDRFSGHQFPNYSSELNVNALLLGDSALYLCASSFYGNTIYFGEGSWLTVV.

The chain links TRBV11-1 to TRBJ2-3; D may match TRBD1 or TRBD2 (5 bases each). V was shortened by 3 bases and J by 3 bases, with 16 bases between the two germline ends. This CDR3 contains 16 residues. Per germline, CDR1 SGHAT and CDR2 FQDESV (reference sequence). The CDR3 loop reads CASSFSSQGATDTQYF. The DNA for the CDR3 is TGTGCCAGCAGCTTTTCCTCCCAGGGAGCGACAGATACGCAGTATTTT. Drawing the rest from reference TRBV11-1 and TRBJ2-3, the complete variable domain is EAEVAQSPRYKITEKSQAVAFWCDPISGHATLYWYRQILGQGPELLVQFQDESVVDDSQLPKDRFSAERLKGVDSTLKIQPAELGDSAMYLCASSFSSQGATDTQYFGPGTRLTVL.

J is TRBJ1-1 and V is TRBV11-2; 10 bases line up with TRBD1. V shed 4 bases, J shed 6 bases, and the junction held 5 bases outside the gene matches. This CDR3 comprises 14 residues. The germline CDR1 and CDR2 sequences are SGHAT and FQNNGV. The CDR3 is CASSSGGTGAEAFF. CDR3 nucleotide sequence: TGTGCCAGCAGCTCTGGGGGGACAGGGGCTGAAGCTTTCTTT.